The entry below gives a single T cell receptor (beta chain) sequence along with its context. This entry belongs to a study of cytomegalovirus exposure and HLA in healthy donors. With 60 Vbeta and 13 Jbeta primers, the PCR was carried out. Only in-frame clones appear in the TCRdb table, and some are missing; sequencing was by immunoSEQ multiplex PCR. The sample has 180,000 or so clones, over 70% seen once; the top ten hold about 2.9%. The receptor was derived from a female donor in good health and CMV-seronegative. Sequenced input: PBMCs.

The CDR3 sequence is CASSMGQGGSPLHF. The CDR3, as DNA: TGTGCCAGCAGCATGGGACAGGGTGGTTCACCCCTCCACTTT. This rearrangement joins TRBV7-2 to TRBJ1-6; 9 bases line up with TRBD1. Germline-derived CDR1 and CDR2 are SGHTA and FQGNSA. The junction had 5 bases not matched to a gene; V was cut back by 5 bases and J by 9 bases. The CDR3 contains 14 residues.